The 23 T cell receptor beta chains listed next were all sequenced from one sample in a study of a mutant IDH1 vaccine in newly diagnosed glioma. Generated by immunoSEQ multiplex PCR, the TCRdb table keeps only in-frame clones and is missing some. Of about 56,000 clones listed, over 80% were seen once; the top ten hold under 1.5%. Sample time point: week 23, last vaccination. Doses consisted of 300 ug of mutant IDH1 20-mer peptide each, paired with topical imiquimod. For these TCRs, the target antigens are not known. The specimen was PBMCs, collected from a glioma patient whose treatment included an IDH1 peptide vaccine. These receptors originate from a man between 35 and 55 years old with glioma.

The rearrangement joins TRBV6-6 to TRBJ2-2, with 9 nucleotides matching TRBD1. The germline CDR1 and CDR2 sequences are MNHNY and SVGAGI (reference sequence). The V gene end was trimmed by 8 bases and the J gene end by 4 bases; junction bases not matched to a gene: 8. The CDR3 runs 15 residues. CDR3 coding DNA: TGTGCCAGCGTTACAGGGGGCTTCGGCACCGGGGAGCTGTTTTTT. This gives the protein CASVTGGFGTGELFF.

About this clone itself: Other DNA sequences in the same sample also yield this CDR3. V and J are TRBV19 and TRBJ1-2; 8 bases match TRBD1. This CDR3 region has 14 residues. Germline trimming cut 5 bases from V and 4 bases from J; bases unmatched to any gene: 6. Germline V gene sequence: CDR1 LNHDA, CDR2 SQIVND (reference sequence). The CDR3 coding sequence is TGTGCCAGTAGTCCTGGACAGGGCGGCTATGGCTACACCTTC. It encodes CASSPGQGGYGYTF.

The V and J genes are TRBV19 and TRBJ2-1; no clear D. CDR3 length equals 15 residues. The V and J ends lost 2 bases and 5 bases respectively, with 13 bases between them. The germline V gene encodes CDR1 LNHDA and CDR2 SQIVND (reference sequence). The CDR3 is CASSISASPHNEQFF. In nucleotides, the CDR3 is TGTGCCAGTAGTATATCGGCTAGTCCCCACAATGAGCAGTTCTTC.

This clone was picked up a small number of times. J is TRBJ1-2 and V is TRBV29-1, with 9 bases identical to TRBD1. Germline V lookup: CDR1 SQVTM, CDR2 ANQGSEA. J was trimmed by 2 bases and V by 2 bases; bases with no gene match: 6. The CDR3 consists of 15 residues. This chain's CDR3 is CSVEPGQGGNYGYTF. The CDR3 DNA is TGCAGCGTTGAACCGGGACAGGGTGGGAACTATGGCTACACCTTC.

The rearrangement links TRBV9 to TRBJ2-4; 10 bases fit TRBD1. The V gene's germline CDR1 is SGDLS and CDR2 YYNGEE. Trimming cost V 3 bases and J 4 bases; bases outside gene matches: 4. This CDR3 comprises 15 residues. Written as DNA, the CDR3 is TGTGCCAGCAGCGGCGGACAGGGGGAAAAAAACATTCAGTACTTC. It yields the protein CASSGGQGEKNIQYF.

The chain couples TRBV6-5 to TRBJ1-5; D might be TRBD1 (5 bases). CDR3 length: 14 amino acids. Germline lookup yields CDR1 MNHEY and CDR2 SVGAGI. With 4 bases removed from V and 6 bases from J, the gap between germline ends came to 13 bases. In DNA form, the CDR3 reads TGTGCCAGCAGTTCCCGTCGTGGGGCTCAGCCCCAGCATTTT. Amino acids: CASSSRRGAQPQHF.

In this sample, this clone turned up once. The chain links TRBV11-2 to TRBJ2-7; a possible D gene is TRBD1 (5 bases). From germline, CDR1 is SGHAT and CDR2 FQNNGV. CDR3 size: 13 residues. The V end lost 2 bases, the J end lost 7 bases, and 12 bases lay between the germline ends. CDR3 in amino acids: CASSLMRTWEQYF. DNA of the CDR3: TGTGCCAGCAGCTTAATGCGGACATGGGAGCAGTACTTC.

This chain joins TRBV18 and TRBJ1-1; D is undetermined. There are 14 residues in the CDR3. V shed 6 bases and J shed 0 bases, with 11 bases lying between them. Germline V gene lookup returns CDR1 KGHSH and CDR2 LQKENI. CDR3 in DNA: TGTGCCAGCTCCCTAGAGTACTTGAACACTGAAGCTTTCTTT. Encoded protein: CASSLEYLNTEAFF.

The J gene is TRBJ2-5, the V gene TRBV9; D call uncertain. Deletions cut 1 base from V and 5 bases from J, with 15 bases between. The V gene's germline CDR1 is SGDLS and CDR2 YYNGEE. There are 15 residues in the CDR3. Here the CDR3 reads CASSVSGWIVETQYF. DNA for the CDR3: TGTGCCAGCAGCGTAAGTGGGTGGATTGTGGAGACCCAGTACTTC.

V gene TRBV6-5 combines with J gene TRBJ2-7; possibly TRBD2 for D (6 bases). CDR1 and CDR2 from the germline V gene are MNHEY and SVGAGI. V lost 2 bases and J lost 7, with 15 bases in between. This CDR3 spans 14 amino acids. The CDR3 loop is CASSYLLAGREQYF. In DNA form, the CDR3 reads TGTGCCAGCAGTTACCTCCTAGCAGGGAGGGAGCAGTACTTC.

The gene calls are TRBV4-2 and TRBJ2-5; 7 bases are a match to TRBD1. Germline trimming cut 3 bases from V and 2 bases from J; bases unmatched to any gene: 6. From germline, CDR1 is LGHNA and CDR2 YNFKEQ. This CDR3 is 15 amino acids long. Written as DNA, the CDR3 is TGTGCCAGCAGCCACGGGACAGCAGTTCAAGAGACCCAGTACTTC. Protein product: CASSHGTAVQETQYF.

The V call is TRBV7-6, the J call TRBJ2-5; tentative D call: TRBD1 (7 bases). The DNA end favors TRBJ2-7, so the J call may be wrong. The CDR3 covers 18 residues. Germline V gene data show CDR1 as SGHVS and CDR2 as FNYEAQ. CDR3 nucleotides: TGTGCCAGCAGCTTAGCGTCAGGGGGGAGGTGGGGAGCCTACGAGCAGTACTTC. Translating it yields CASSLASGGRWGAYEQYF.

V usage is TRBV5-1 and J usage is TRBJ2-7; the match to TRBD2 covers 8 bases. V lost 0 bases, J lost 4 bases, and 6 bases stayed unmatched. This CDR3 is built from 15 residues. Germline CDR1 SGHRS, CDR2 YFSETQ. CDR3 sequence: CASSLDSAGVYEQYF. DNA for the CDR3: TGCGCCAGCAGCTTGGACTCAGCGGGAGTTTACGAGCAGTACTTC.

This clone was picked up one time. V gene TRBV7-6 combines with J gene TRBJ2-5; D remains unclear. CDR3 length: 13 amino acids. Per the germline V gene, CDR1 is SGHVS and CDR2 is FNYEAQ. V was pared by 1 base and J by 9 bases, with 12 bases between. The CDR3 coding sequence is TGTGCCAGCAGCTTAGACCGAGGTGGGGCCCAGTACTTC. Its translation: CASSLDRGGAQYF.

This CDR3 reads CASRTGTSGLDSYEQYF. The CDR3 DNA reads TGTGCCAGCAGAACTGGGACTAGCGGGCTTGACTCCTACGAGCAGTACTTC. This chain joins TRBV28 and TRBJ2-7, with 12 nucleotides matching TRBD2. The CDR3 runs 17 residues. Germline V gene sequence: CDR1 MDHEN, CDR2 SYDVKM. J was trimmed by 0 bases and V by 6 bases; bases with no gene match: 9. Drawing the rest from reference TRBV28 and TRBJ2-7, the complete variable domain is DVKVTQSSRYLVKRTGEKVFLECVQDMDHENMFWYRQDPGLGLRLIYFSYDVKMKEKGDIPEGYSVSREKKERFSLILESASTNQTSMYLCASRTGTSGLDSYEQYFGPGTRLTVT.

The rearrangement links TRBV7-9 to TRBJ2-2, with 14 bases that match TRBD2. This CDR3 comprises 16 residues. V trimming: 5 bases; J trimming: 7 bases; junction bases outside the gene matches: 6. CDR1 is SEHNR and CDR2 is FQNEAQ in the germline V gene (reference sequence). CDR3 coding DNA: TGTGCCAGCAGCGCGGGACTAGCGGGAGTCGGCGGGGAGCTGTTTTTT. The encoded protein is CASSAGLAGVGGELFF.

J is TRBJ2-1 and V is TRBV7-9; TRBD2 matches at 7 bases. The CDR3 loop spans 14 amino acids. Germline V gene lookup returns CDR1 SEHNR and CDR2 FQNEAQ (reference sequence). After removal of 7 bases from V and 5 bases from J, the junction contained 8 bases not matched to a gene. CDR3 region: CASTGRDYDNEQFF. In DNA, the CDR3 is TGTGCCAGCACCGGCCGGGACTACGACAATGAGCAGTTCTTC.

The chain joins TRBV5-4 to TRBJ2-5; TRBD2 matches 11 bases. There are 17 residues in the CDR3. The ends lost 1 base at V and 0 bases at J; junction bases unmatched: 5. CDR1 SGHNT and CDR2 YYREEE come from the germline V gene (reference sequence). CDR3 sequence reads: CASSLLKLAGDQETQYF. The CDR3 nucleotides read TGTGCCAGCAGCTTGTTAAAACTAGCGGGAGACCAAGAGACCCAGTACTTC.

The chain is built from TRBV7-2 and TRBJ2-4; D is unresolved. The germline V and J ends were trimmed by 0 bases and 7 bases, with 4 bases remaining between them. In germline, CDR1 is SGHTA, CDR2 FQGNSA. The CDR3 runs to 12 residues. CDR3 DNA: TGTGCCAGCAGCTTAGCAGGGAACATTCAGTACTTC. This gives the protein CASSLAGNIQYF.

Here the CDR3 reads CASSPGVGSYNEQFF. The CDR3 DNA is TGCGCCAGCAGCCCAGGGGTTGGGTCCTACAATGAGCAGTTCTTC. This rearrangement joins TRBV5-1 to TRBJ2-1, with D possibly being TRBD1 (6 bases). The CDR3 runs to 15 residues. CDR1 and CDR2 (germline): SGHRS, YFSETQ. The V end lost 4 bases, the J end lost 1 base, and 12 bases lay between the germline ends.

The chain has TRBV6-5 and TRBJ1-1; D may be TRBD1 (6 bases). Germline CDR1 MNHEY, CDR2 SVGAGI. CDR3 size: 14 residues. The V gene lost 6 bases and the J gene lost 1 base, with 12 bases spanning the gap. In DNA form, the CDR3 reads TGTGCCAGCAGGCGGGACAAGGCGAACACTGAAGCTTTCTTT. Its protein product is CASRRDKANTEAFF.

V and J are TRBV6-5 and TRBJ2-1; D gene unclear. V lost 7 bases, J lost 5 bases, and 9 bases lay in between. This CDR3 has 12 residues. Per germline, CDR1 MNHEY and CDR2 SVGAGI. The CDR3 is CASTTQNNEQFF. CDR3 coding DNA: TGTGCCAGCACAACCCAGAACAATGAGCAGTTCTTC.

This rearrangement joins TRBV7-9 to TRBJ1-5, with D possibly TRBD1 on 6 matching bases. Per germline, CDR1 SEHNR and CDR2 FQNEAQ (reference sequence). This CDR3 region has 13 residues. The V and J ends lost 6 bases and 4 bases respectively, with 10 bases between them. For the CDR3, the DNA is TGTGCCAGCAGTGATACAGGGAATCAGCCCCAGCATTTT. It translates to CASSDTGNQPQHF.